These T cell receptor beta chains were read from a single sample in a study of shared clonotypes between healthy human individuals. Method: immunoSEQ multiplex PCR; TCRdb's copy keeps in-frame clones and lacks some. The sample shows hundreds of thousands of clones, approximately 96% of them seen only once. The sequencing sample was made of naive CD8+ T cells sorted from blood. These TCRs come from a young woman in good health. Both conserved end residues are part of each CDR3. A D gene is named only where the DNA matches it firmly. The size entry is marked missing in some rows and otherwise reads once, few, many or a size class.

CDR3 DNA: TGTGCCAGCAGCCCACCAGACAGGGCTAGCAATCAGCCCCAGCATTTT
CDR3 protein: CASSPPDRASNQPQHF
V gene: TRBV7-3
J gene: TRBJ1-5
D gene: TRBD1
clone size: .

CDR3 DNA: TGTGCCTGGAGTGTCTCCACTGAAGCTTTCTTT
CDR3 protein: CAWSVSTEAFF
V gene: TRBV30
J gene: TRBJ1-1
D gene: .
clone size: few

CDR3 DNA: TGTGCCAGCAGCCAGCGGACAGGGATGAAGCCCCAGCATTTT
CDR3 protein: CASSQRTGMKPQHF
V gene: TRBV27
J gene: TRBJ1-5
D gene: TRBD1
clone size: .

CDR3 DNA: TGTGCCAGCAGCTCCGGATTATTGAACACTGAAGCTTTCTTT
CDR3 protein: CASSSGLLNTEAFF
V gene: TRBV11-2
J gene: TRBJ1-1
D gene: .
clone size: once

CDR3 DNA: TGTGCCAGCAGCTTCCCACCAGGGGGGGCGGGTCAAGCTTTCTTT
CDR3 protein: CASSFPPGGAGQAFF
V gene: TRBV5-4
J gene: TRBJ1-1
D gene: TRBD1
clone size: .

CDR3 DNA: TGTGCCAGCATAAGTGAAGATGGTGGGGGGAGCACCTTC
CDR3 protein: CASISEDGGGSTF
V gene: TRBV7-9
J gene: TRBJ1-2
D gene: .
clone size: few

CDR3 DNA: TGTGCCTGGAGTGTACTGGGACAGGGTATGTCACCCCTCCACTTT
CDR3 protein: CAWSVLGQGMSPLHF
V gene: TRBV30
J gene: TRBJ1-6
D gene: TRBD1
clone size: .

CDR3 DNA: TGTGCCAGCAGCTTAACGGTGTCCTACAATGAGCAGTTCTTC
CDR3 protein: CASSLTVSYNEQFF
V gene: TRBV7-9
J gene: TRBJ2-1
D gene: .
clone size: .

CDR3 DNA: TGTGCCAGCAGTTTAAATAACAACTACGAGCAGTACTTC
CDR3 protein: CASSLNNNYEQYF
V gene: TRBV28
J gene: TRBJ2-7
D gene: .
clone size: once

CDR3 DNA: TGCGCCAGCAGCCAAGCGGCCTTTTCCCCGACGGCGATAGCTTTCTTT
CDR3 protein: CASSQAAFSPTAIAFF
V gene: TRBV4-1
J gene: TRBJ1-1
D gene: .
clone size: .

CDR3 DNA: TGTGCCAGCAGTTATTCAGAGATAAACTATGGCTACACCTTC
CDR3 protein: CASSYSEINYGYTF
V gene: TRBV6-5
J gene: TRBJ1-2
D gene: .
clone size: once

CDR3 DNA: TGTGCCAGCAGCTTGTTCGGCGGGAGTTTGTTCTTC
CDR3 protein: CASSLFGGSLFF
V gene: TRBV5-6
J gene: TRBJ2-1
D gene: TRBD2
clone size: .

CDR3 DNA: TGTGCCAGCAGCTTGGAGGTAGGGGGGGCGGATACGCAGTATTTT
CDR3 protein: CASSLEVGGADTQYF
V gene: TRBV5-6
J gene: TRBJ2-3
D gene: .
clone size: .

CDR3 DNA: TGCGCCAGCAGCCGGCAACGGGAGCGCACAGATACGCAGTATTTT
CDR3 protein: CASSRQRERTDTQYF
V gene: TRBV5-1
J gene: TRBJ2-3
D gene: .
clone size: once

CDR3 DNA: TGTGCCAGCAGTGATTTAGCGGGTCTAGACTACGAGCAGTACTTC
CDR3 protein: CASSDLAGLDYEQYF
V gene: TRBV2
J gene: TRBJ2-7
D gene: TRBD2
clone size: once

CDR3 DNA: TGTGCCAGCAGTGAAGTACGTATTATAGACAGAGCCTACGAGCAGTACTTC
CDR3 protein: CASSEVRIIDRAYEQYF
V gene: TRBV6-1
J gene: TRBJ2-7
D gene: .
clone size: .

CDR3 DNA: TGTGCCACCAGCAGAGATGCCGCCGTGGCTGAAGCTTTCTTT
CDR3 protein: CATSRDAAVAEAFF
V gene: TRBV15
J gene: TRBJ1-1
D gene: .
clone size: .

CDR3 DNA: TGTGCCAGTAGCCTGACAGGGGGCACTGGCTACACCTTC
CDR3 protein: CASSLTGGTGYTF
V gene: TRBV19
J gene: TRBJ1-2
D gene: TRBD1
clone size: .

CDR3 DNA: TGCGCCAGCAGTGAGTTGGAGGGTCTGAGCTCCTACAATGAGCAGTTCTTC
CDR3 protein: CASSELEGLSSYNEQFF
V gene: TRBV10-2
J gene: TRBJ2-1
D gene: .
clone size: .

CDR3 DNA: TGTGCCAGCAGTTATGGGGGGGGAAAACAGCCCCAGCATTTT
CDR3 protein: CASSYGGGKQPQHF
V gene: TRBV28
J gene: TRBJ1-5
D gene: .
clone size: .

CDR3 DNA: TGTGCCAGCAGTGAAAGGGCGGCTGGATCCTACAATGAGCAGTTCTTC
CDR3 protein: CASSERAAGSYNEQFF
V gene: TRBV2
J gene: TRBJ2-1
D gene: .
clone size: .

CDR3 DNA: TGTGCCAGCAGTTTAAGCAGGGAGCAGTTCTTC
CDR3 protein: CASSLSREQFF
V gene: TRBV28
J gene: TRBJ2-1
D gene: .
clone size: .

CDR3 DNA: TGTGCCAGCAGTCTCCGGAGGCGCGCCTCCTACAATGAGCAGTTCTTC
CDR3 protein: CASSLRRRASYNEQFF
V gene: TRBV28
J gene: TRBJ2-1
D gene: .
clone size: .

CDR3 DNA: TGTGCCAGCAGCCACAGTGGGAGGCCCTACAATGAGCAGTTCTTC
CDR3 protein: CASSHSGRPYNEQFF
V gene: TRBV13
J gene: TRBJ2-1
D gene: .
clone size: .

CDR3 DNA: TGTGCCAGTTCGACTAGCGGGAGTTCAGGGGAGACCCAGTACTTC
CDR3 protein: CASSTSGSSGETQYF
V gene: TRBV9
J gene: TRBJ2-5
D gene: TRBD2
clone size: .

CDR3 DNA: TGTGCCAGCAGCTTAGTAGGGGGGAACACTGAAGCTTTCTTT
CDR3 protein: CASSLVGGNTEAFF
V gene: TRBV7-6
J gene: TRBJ1-1
D gene: .
clone size: .

CDR3 DNA: TGTGCCAGCAGTTTCACCCCGTACGAGCAGTACTTC
CDR3 protein: CASSFTPYEQYF
V gene: TRBV28
J gene: TRBJ2-7
D gene: .
clone size: .

CDR3 DNA: TGTGCCAGCAGTGAAGGCTATAGCGGGAGGTCCGAGCAGTACTTC
CDR3 protein: CASSEGYSGRSEQYF
V gene: TRBV6-1
J gene: TRBJ2-7
D gene: TRBD2
clone size: .

CDR3 DNA: TGCAGCTTCACTAGCTCCTACGAGCAGTACTTC
CDR3 protein: CSFTSSYEQYF
V gene: TRBV29-1
J gene: TRBJ2-7
D gene: .
clone size: .

CDR3 DNA: TGTGCCAGCAGCCGCCTGAACGGGATTTACAATGAGCAGTTCTTC
CDR3 protein: CASSRLNGIYNEQFF
V gene: TRBV7-9
J gene: TRBJ2-1
D gene: .
clone size: .

CDR3 DNA: TGTGCCAGCAGCCCTCTGGGGGGAGCTAATGAAAAACTGTTTTTT
CDR3 protein: CASSPLGGANEKLFF
V gene: TRBV7-9
J gene: TRBJ1-4
D gene: .
clone size: .

CDR3 DNA: TGTGCCAGCAGCCTTTGGACTAGCCCCCGAGCCTACAATGAGCAGTTCTTC
CDR3 protein: CASSLWTSPRAYNEQFF
V gene: TRBV7-9
J gene: TRBJ2-1
D gene: TRBD2
clone size: .

CDR3 DNA: TGTGCCAGCAGTGACCCCAGGTCGAGCTCCTACGAGCAGTACTTC
CDR3 protein: CASSDPRSSSYEQYF
V gene: TRBV2
J gene: TRBJ2-7
D gene: .
clone size: .

CDR3 DNA: TGTGCCAGCAGTTTCCCTTTTTACGGGAGCTCCTACAATGAGCAGTTCTTC
CDR3 protein: CASSFPFYGSSYNEQFF
V gene: TRBV28
J gene: TRBJ2-1
D gene: .
clone size: .

CDR3 DNA: TGTGCCAGCAGCTCGACCGAAGATGAGACCCAGTACTTC
CDR3 protein: CASSSTEDETQYF
V gene: TRBV7-9
J gene: TRBJ2-5
D gene: .
clone size: .

CDR3 DNA: TGTGCCAGTAGTATCACGGGAGAGTCCTACGAGCAGTACTTC
CDR3 protein: CASSITGESYEQYF
V gene: TRBV19
J gene: TRBJ2-7
D gene: .
clone size: .

CDR3 DNA: TGTGCCAGCAGCTTGCGCCAGGTTCAGGCTGGCTACACCTTC
CDR3 protein: CASSLRQVQAGYTF
V gene: TRBV5-5
J gene: TRBJ1-2
D gene: .
clone size: .

CDR3 DNA: TGTGCCAGCAGTTTTCCCAGGGTATCCTACGAGCAGTACTTC
CDR3 protein: CASSFPRVSYEQYF
V gene: TRBV28
J gene: TRBJ2-7
D gene: .
clone size: .

CDR3 DNA: TGTGCCAGCAGTTTCTCTAATGAAAAACTGTTTTTT
CDR3 protein: CASSFSNEKLFF
V gene: TRBV6-5
J gene: TRBJ1-4
D gene: .
clone size: .

CDR3 DNA: TGTGCCAGCAAAGACTGGAACACTGAAGCTTTCTTT
CDR3 protein: CASKDWNTEAFF
V gene: TRBV6-1
J gene: TRBJ1-1
D gene: .
clone size: .

CDR3 DNA: TGTGCCAGCAGTACAGGGATCGACGAGCAGTACTTC
CDR3 protein: CASSTGIDEQYF
V gene: TRBV6-9
J gene: TRBJ2-7
D gene: .
clone size: .

CDR3 DNA: TGTGCCAGCAGTCAAGGACACCTCAACACTGAAGCTTTCTTT
CDR3 protein: CASSQGHLNTEAFF
V gene: TRBV2
J gene: TRBJ1-1
D gene: .
clone size: .

CDR3 DNA: TGCGCCAGCAGTGGAGGGGGGGGGCAGTTCTTC
CDR3 protein: CASSGGGGQFF
V gene: TRBV10-2
J gene: TRBJ2-1
D gene: .
clone size: .

CDR3 DNA: TGTGCCACCCGGGACAGAGCCTACCAAGAGACCCAGTACTTC
CDR3 protein: CATRDRAYQETQYF
V gene: TRBV27
J gene: TRBJ2-5
D gene: TRBD1
clone size: .

CDR3 DNA: TGTGCCAGCAGTCCCACCGGGACTTACTACGAGCAGTACTTC
CDR3 protein: CASSPTGTYYEQYF
V gene: TRBV28
J gene: TRBJ2-7
D gene: .
clone size: .

CDR3 DNA: TGTGCCAGCAGTACAGGGGACGGAACTGCGCAGTATTTT
CDR3 protein: CASSTGDGTAQYF
V gene: TRBV27
J gene: TRBJ2-3
D gene: TRBD1
clone size: .

CDR3 DNA: TGCAGCGTTGGTTTAACTAGCACAGATACGCAGTATTTT
CDR3 protein: CSVGLTSTDTQYF
V gene: TRBV29-1
J gene: TRBJ2-3
D gene: .
clone size: .

CDR3 DNA: TGCAGCGTTGCGATGGGGGACACTGAAGCTTTCTTT
CDR3 protein: CSVAMGDTEAFF
V gene: TRBV29-1
J gene: TRBJ1-1
D gene: .
clone size: .

CDR3 DNA: TGTGCCAGCGATAAGCGGGGGCAAGAGACCCAGTACTTC
CDR3 protein: CASDKRGQETQYF
V gene: TRBV28
J gene: TRBJ2-5
D gene: TRBD2
clone size: .